The rows below give T cell receptor beta chains drawn from one sample of a study of cytomegalovirus exposure and HLA in healthy donors. Here immunoSEQ multiplex PCR was the method, and the copy in TCRdb shows in-frame clones only, minus some. The sample holds around 71,000 clones, roughly two thirds seen once. Sequenced: PBMCs. These receptors originate from a male donor in good health and CMV-seropositive. Both conserved end residues are part of each CDR3. D genes are given only for firm matches. Clone size is given for some rows only: seen once, a few or many times, or a class if the clone is expanded.

size	J	V	D	DNA	CDR3
NA	TRBJ2-5	TRBV19	NA	TGTGCCAGTAGTATAGGAGGGACTCTGCAAGAGACCCAGTACTTC	CASSIGGTLQETQYF
NA	TRBJ2-4	TRBV6-5	TRBD1	TGTGCCAGCAGTTCACAGGGGGTCGCCAAAAACATTCAGTACTTC	CASSSQGVAKNIQYF
few	TRBJ2-7	TRBV7-2	TRBD2	TGTGCCAGCAGCTTATCTAGCGGGACCTACGAGCAGTACTTC	CASSLSSGTYEQYF
once	TRBJ1-1	TRBV6-4	NA	TGTGCCTCTCGATCCTTACGGGGGGGGGACACTGAAGCTTTCTTT	CASRSLRGGDTEAFF
NA	TRBJ2-3	TRBV6-5	TRBD2	TGTGCCAGCAGTTACTCGGGGGGGGGCACAGATACGCAGTATTTT	CASSYSGGGTDTQYF
NA	TRBJ2-1	TRBV2	NA	TGTGCCAGCAGTGAAGTTAGGGGTACAACCTACAATGAGCAGTTCTTC	CASSEVRGTTYNEQFF
NA	TRBJ1-5	TRBV2	NA	TGTGCCAGCAGGGGGGGTTGGGAGACGGGGGATCAGCCCCAGCATTTT	CASRGGWETGDQPQHF
NA	TRBJ2-5	TRBV5-6	TRBD1	TGTGCCAGCTCGAGGACAGGGGAAGGAGAGACCCAGTACTTC	CASSRTGEGETQYF
NA	TRBJ2-7	TRBV30	TRBD2	TGTGCCTGGAGGGGACTAGCGGGAGCCAGCTCCTACGAGCAGTACTTC	CAWRGLAGASSYEQYF
NA	TRBJ1-1	TRBV6-4	NA	TGTGCCAGCAGTGATACCTCCCGGACAAAAGCTTTCTTT	CASSDTSRTKAFF
NA	TRBJ2-1	TRBV7-9	NA	TGTTCCAGCAGCCCAACAGGGAGCTCCTACAATGAGCAGTTCTTC	CSSSPTGSSYNEQFF
NA	TRBJ1-2	TRBV5-6	NA	TGTGCCAGCAGCCTTACCGGGGTTGCTGGCTACACCTTC	CASSLTGVAGYTF
NA	TRBJ1-4	TRBV27	NA	TGTGCCAGCAGTTGGCGCATGGGCGAAAAACTGTTTTTT	CASSWRMGEKLFF
NA	TRBJ1-2	TRBV27	TRBD1	TGTGCCAGCAGTTTAATTACAGGGGAAGGCGGCTACACCTTC	CASSLITGEGGYTF
NA	TRBJ2-7	TRBV5-1	NA	TGCGCCAGCAGCTTGCCCGGAGCCTACGAGCAGTACTTC	CASSLPGAYEQYF
NA	TRBJ1-4	TRBV19	TRBD1	TGTGCCAGTCTCGCAGGGGGGAATGAAAAACTGTTTTTT	CASLAGGNEKLFF
NA	TRBJ1-2	TRBV5-4	NA	TGTGCCAGCAGCTTGGAAAGCGGGGGCGATGGCTACACCTTC	CASSLESGGDGYTF
few	TRBJ2-1	TRBV11-2	TRBD1	TGTGCCAGCAGCTTCAGGGCAGGGGGCCCCACGGGCGATGAGCAGTTCTTC	CASSFRAGGPTGDEQFF
NA	TRBJ1-2	TRBV7-2	NA	TGTGCCAGCAGCTCCCAGGGCCATTGGGGCTACACCTTC	CASSSQGHWGYTF
NA	TRBJ1-5	TRBV11-2	NA	TGTGCCAGCAGCTTAGAAGCTTACAGCAATCAGCCCCAGCATTTT	CASSLEAYSNQPQHF
NA	TRBJ1-2	TRBV11-2	TRBD1	TGTGCCAGCAGCCAGGACAGGGGAAGGGGCTACACCTTC	CASSQDRGRGYTF
few	TRBJ1-5	TRBV19	TRBD1	TGTGCCAGTAGTACGCGGGACAGGTTGAAGCCCCAGCATTTT	CASSTRDRLKPQHF
NA	TRBJ1-6	TRBV11-2	TRBD1	TGTGCCAGCAGCTTAGCTTACAGGGGCAATTCACCCCTCCACTTT	CASSLAYRGNSPLHF
few	TRBJ1-2	TRBV6-5	NA	TGTGCCAGCAGTTACTCGCGGTTGGCGGACTATGGCTACACCTTC	CASSYSRLADYGYTF
once	TRBJ1-2	TRBV6-1	NA	TGTGCCAGCGCCATCCCAGGGAGGATCGATGGCTACACCTTC	CASAIPGRIDGYTF
NA	TRBJ2-2	TRBV27	NA	TGTGCCAGCAGAGAGCAGGGGGGAACGAACACCGGGGAGCTGTTTTTT	CASREQGGTNTGELFF
once	TRBJ1-1	TRBV28	NA	TGTGCCAGCAGTTGGCAGGGGCTTGAAGCTTTCTTT	CASSWQGLEAFF
NA	TRBJ1-3	TRBV5-6	TRBD1	TGTGCCAGCTTGGGACAGGGAGGAAACACCATATATTTT	CASLGQGGNTIYF
NA	TRBJ2-1	TRBV19	NA	TGTGCCAGTAGTATGGACAGCCTCCTATACAATGAGCAGTTCTTC	CASSMDSLLYNEQFF
NA	TRBJ2-7	TRBV29-1	TRBD2	TGCAGCGTTGAAGGCCTAGCGGTTACCTACGAGCAGTACTTC	CSVEGLAVTYEQYF
NA	TRBJ2-3	TRBV21-1	NA	TGTGCCAGCAGCAAAGGCACCAAGGCAGCGGACAGTAGAGGGACAGATACGCAGTATTTT	CASSKGTKAADSRGTDTQYF
NA	TRBJ2-2	TRBV2	TRBD1	TGTGCCAGCAGTGAGGGGGACAGAGCGAACACCGGGGAGCTGTTTTTT	CASSEGDRANTGELFF
NA	TRBJ2-7	TRBV6-6	NA	TGTGCCCCCTGGGGTGGGGAGAGCTCCTACGAGCAGTACTTC	CAPWGGESSYEQYF
NA	TRBJ2-7	TRBV29-1	TRBD1	TGCAGCGCGGGACAGGTCTCCTACGAGCAGTACTTC	CSAGQVSYEQYF
NA	TRBJ2-5	TRBV5-5	NA	TGTGCCAGCAGCTTGTCGGAGGAGACCCAGTACTTC	CASSLSEETQYF
NA	TRBJ2-3	TRBV4-2	TRBD2	TGTGCCAGCAGCCAAGGGGCGGGAGGAACAGATACGCAGTATTTT	CASSQGAGGTDTQYF
NA	TRBJ1-5	TRBV30	NA	TGTGCCTGGAGTGGAACTTCCGAGCCCCAGCATTTT	CAWSGTSEPQHF
NA	TRBJ2-2	TRBV12-5	TRBD1	TGTGCTAGTGGTCGACAGGGCAACACCGGGGAGCTGTTTTTT	CASGRQGNTGELFF
few	TRBJ2-6	TRBV6-6	NA	TGTGCCAGCAGTTACCTCGGGGTCTCTGGGGCCAACGTCCTGACTTTC	CASSYLGVSGANVLTF
NA	TRBJ2-2	TRBV12-5	NA	TGTGCTAGTGGATCGTCAACAGGGCATTCCACCGGGGAGCTGTTTTTT	CASGSSTGHSTGELFF
NA	TRBJ2-7	TRBV5-5	TRBD2	TGTGCCAGCAGTTTGGCCCCGGGCCAAGCGGGAGAGCAGTACTTC	CASSLAPGQAGEQYF
few	TRBJ1-2	TRBV19	NA	TGTGCCTTTACCACCCTGGGGAGGGGCCGTAACTATGGCTACACCTTC	CAFTTLGRGRNYGYTF
NA	TRBJ1-1	TRBV6-4	TRBD1	TGTGCCAGCAGCCAACAGGGGGCCGGGAACACTGAAGCTTTCTTT	CASSQQGAGNTEAFF
NA	TRBJ2-5	TRBV11-2	NA	TGTGCCAGCAGCCCCGACGGAGGAAGCGAGACCCAGTACTTC	CASSPDGGSETQYF
NA	TRBJ2-7	TRBV11-2	TRBD1	TGTGCCAGCAGCTTCCAGACAGGGTTCTCCGAGCAGTACTTC	CASSFQTGFSEQYF
NA	TRBJ2-7	TRBV4-3	NA	TGCGCCAGCAGCCAGGGCCCCGAATACGAGCAGTACTTC	CASSQGPEYEQYF
NA	TRBJ1-1	TRBV7-9	TRBD1	TGTGCCAGCAGCTCGACAGGGGTCACTGAAGCTTTCTTT	CASSSTGVTEAFF
NA	TRBJ1-1	TRBV6-5	NA	TGTGCCAGCAGTTACTCTGACAGGTGTTGTGAAGCTTTCTTT	CASSYSDRCCEAFF
NA	TRBJ2-2	TRBV6-6	TRBD2	TGTGCCAGCAGGTTTAGCGGGAGGGCCGGCGGGGAGCTGTTTTTT	CASRFSGRAGGELFF
NA	TRBJ1-4	TRBV6-4	NA	TGTGCCAGCACCCCGACACCACTTGCAACTAATGAAAAACTGTTTTTT	CASTPTPLATNEKLFF
NA	TRBJ2-1	TRBV4-1	TRBD2	TGCGCCAGCAGCCAACCCACTAGCGGGAGGTACAATGAGCAGTTCTTC	CASSQPTSGRYNEQFF
NA	TRBJ2-2	TRBV9	NA	TGTGCCAGCAGCCCCGAACAATCCGAAAACACCGGGGAGCTGTTTTTT	CASSPEQSENTGELFF
NA	TRBJ2-1	TRBV19	TRBD1	TGTGCCAGTAGTGTGGACAGGGGGCATGAGCAGTTCTTC	CASSVDRGHEQFF
NA	TRBJ2-1	TRBV7-2	NA	TGTGCCAGCAGCTCAAGGGGGGGGAGGGGTGGGGAGCAGTTCTTC	CASSSRGGRGGEQFF
NA	TRBJ2-7	TRBV28	TRBD2	TGTGCCAGCAGCAGTAGCGGGAGGGCCGTCGAGCAGTACTTC	CASSSSGRAVEQYF